This TCR beta chain was identified during a study of T-cell reconstitution after alpha-beta-depleted transplantation in children (dated by TCRdb to the mid-2010s). For the study in its entirety: Using TCR repertoire profiling, the study quantitatively followed how T-cell immune reconstitution unfolded in children after TCRalphabeta/CD19-depleted allogeneic hematopoietic cell transplantation. Results and caveats for the whole study, not just this receptor: In some patients, the high TCRbeta diversity seen at day 60 was put down to recipient T cells and intrathymic progenitors that had survived conditioning. The apparently early recovery of alphabetaT-cell counts about two months after transplant reportedly depended on only several hundred rapidly expanded clones that came from non-depleted graft cells. Hyperexpanded clone frequencies declined over subsequent months; after one year, T-cell counts and TCRbeta diversity were mostly attributed to newly produced T cells.

Ends trimmed: V by 4 bases, J by 1 base; bases unmatched to a gene: 4. The germline V gene (reference sequence) provides CDR1 DFQATT and CDR2 SNEGSKA. The CDR3 spans 14 residues, from the cysteine through the phenylalanine. Just CDR3 DNA is preserved here, 42 bases in frame from base 1. This clonotype was recorded many times. Its antigen is currently not known. Base qualities are not provided; no much larger clone lies one nucleotide away. The library was generated by PCR. Sequencing was carried out with an Illumina HiSeq 2500. TCR library preparation used molecular barcoding, with unique molecular identifiers applied to normalize quantification of the TCRbeta repertoire. TCRdb applied fastp at Q25 and MiXCR to the public reads, then kept only in-frame beta chains. Entries are consolidated by CDR3 protein sequence, retaining the most common genes and DNA. The sample table lists around 700,000 distinct CDR3 sequences, about an eighth of them with a count of one. The top ten clonotypes cover around 0.79% of the sample.

In light of the paper, this sample's treatment or condition label describes: allogeneic hematopoietic cell transplantation with graft depleted of TCRalphabeta T cells and CD19 B cells. Transplant recipients were children who received TCRalphabeta/CD19-depleted allogeneic hematopoietic cell grafts. This chain joins TRBV20-1 to TRBJ2-5, and 9 junction bases match TRBD2. This clonotype originated in a girl aged 2 to 10 with congenital amegakaryocytic thrombocytopenia, due to receive a stem cell transplant. This material consisted of PBMCs, taken before TCRalphabeta/CD19-depleted stem cell transplant. The base sequence is TGCAGTGCTATGTCTAGCGGGGTCCAAGAGACCCAGTACTTC. Its product reads: CSAMSSGVQETQYF.